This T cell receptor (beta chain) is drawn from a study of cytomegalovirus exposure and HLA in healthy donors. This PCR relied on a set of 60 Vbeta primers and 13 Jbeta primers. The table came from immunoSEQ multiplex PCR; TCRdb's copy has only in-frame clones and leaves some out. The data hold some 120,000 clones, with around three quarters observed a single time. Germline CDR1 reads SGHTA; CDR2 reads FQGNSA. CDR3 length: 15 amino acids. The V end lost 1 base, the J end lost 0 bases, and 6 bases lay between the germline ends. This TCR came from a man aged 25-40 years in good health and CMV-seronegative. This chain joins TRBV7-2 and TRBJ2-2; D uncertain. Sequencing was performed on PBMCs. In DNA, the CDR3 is TGTGCCAGCAGCTTAGTTGTCTCGAACACCGGGGAGCTGTTTTTT. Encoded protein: CASSLVVSNTGELFF.